The following is a T cell receptor beta chain sequence with its context. In the source study's methods: Nucleated cell number was recorded as an estimate derived from reference gene primer amplification. Profiling relied on immunoSEQ multiplex PCR, and the TCRdb table lists in-frame clones only, not all of them. V, J and clone size reflect that table, while D and trimming were determined from the DNA. Here the sample spans around 200,000 clones, over 75% being singletons. The V gene's germline CDR1 is WSHSY and CDR2 SAAADI. Losses at the gene ends were 10 bases for V and 2 bases for J; bases not matched to a gene: 12. CDR3 length: 17 residues. This entry is derived from a study of blood T cell repertoires in COVID-19. Across the study: The United States, Italy and Spain provided the acute and convalescent COVID-19 samples.

The sequence derives from an elderly woman with acute or convalescent COVID-19. The sequencing input was peripheral blood. The V call is TRBV10-2, the J call TRBJ2-6; 9 nucleotides line up with TRBD1. The CDR3 loop reads CATSWGTGKAGANVLTF. CDR3 nucleotide sequence: TGCGCCACCAGCTGGGGGACAGGGAAGGCTGGGGCCAACGTCCTGACTTTC.